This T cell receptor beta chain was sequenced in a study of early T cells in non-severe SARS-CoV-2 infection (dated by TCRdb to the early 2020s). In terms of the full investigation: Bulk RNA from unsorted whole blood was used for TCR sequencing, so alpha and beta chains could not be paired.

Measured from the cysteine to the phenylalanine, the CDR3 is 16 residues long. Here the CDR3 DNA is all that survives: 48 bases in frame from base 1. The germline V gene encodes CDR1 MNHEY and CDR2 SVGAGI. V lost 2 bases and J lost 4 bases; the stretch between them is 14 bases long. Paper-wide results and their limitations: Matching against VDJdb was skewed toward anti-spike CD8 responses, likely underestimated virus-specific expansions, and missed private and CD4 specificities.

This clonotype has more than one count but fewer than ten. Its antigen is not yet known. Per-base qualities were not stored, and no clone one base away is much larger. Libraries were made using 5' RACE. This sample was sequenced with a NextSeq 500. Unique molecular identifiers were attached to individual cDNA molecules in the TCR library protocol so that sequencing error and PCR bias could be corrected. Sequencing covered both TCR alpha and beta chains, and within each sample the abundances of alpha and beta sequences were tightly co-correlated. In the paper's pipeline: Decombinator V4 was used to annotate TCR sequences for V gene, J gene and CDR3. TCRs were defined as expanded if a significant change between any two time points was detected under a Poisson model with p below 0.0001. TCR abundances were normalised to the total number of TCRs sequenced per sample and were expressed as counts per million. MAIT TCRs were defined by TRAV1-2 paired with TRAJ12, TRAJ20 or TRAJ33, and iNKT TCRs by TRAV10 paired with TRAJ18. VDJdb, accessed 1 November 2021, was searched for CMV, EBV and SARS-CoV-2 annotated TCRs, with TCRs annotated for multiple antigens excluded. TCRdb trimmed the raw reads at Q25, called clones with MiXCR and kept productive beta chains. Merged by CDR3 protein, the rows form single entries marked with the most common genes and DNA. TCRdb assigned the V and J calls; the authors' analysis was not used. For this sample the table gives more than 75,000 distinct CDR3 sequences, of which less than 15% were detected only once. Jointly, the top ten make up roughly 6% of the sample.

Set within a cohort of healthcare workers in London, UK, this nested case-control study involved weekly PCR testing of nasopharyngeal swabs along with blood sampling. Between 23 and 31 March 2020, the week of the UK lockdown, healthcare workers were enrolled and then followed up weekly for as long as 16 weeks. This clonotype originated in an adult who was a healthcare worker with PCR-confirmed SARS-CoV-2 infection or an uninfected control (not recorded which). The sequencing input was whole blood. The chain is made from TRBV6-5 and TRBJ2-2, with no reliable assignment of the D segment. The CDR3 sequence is CASSYRLRASTGELFF. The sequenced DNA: TGTGCCAGCAGTTACCGACTTAGGGCGAGCACCGGGGAGCTGTTTTTT.